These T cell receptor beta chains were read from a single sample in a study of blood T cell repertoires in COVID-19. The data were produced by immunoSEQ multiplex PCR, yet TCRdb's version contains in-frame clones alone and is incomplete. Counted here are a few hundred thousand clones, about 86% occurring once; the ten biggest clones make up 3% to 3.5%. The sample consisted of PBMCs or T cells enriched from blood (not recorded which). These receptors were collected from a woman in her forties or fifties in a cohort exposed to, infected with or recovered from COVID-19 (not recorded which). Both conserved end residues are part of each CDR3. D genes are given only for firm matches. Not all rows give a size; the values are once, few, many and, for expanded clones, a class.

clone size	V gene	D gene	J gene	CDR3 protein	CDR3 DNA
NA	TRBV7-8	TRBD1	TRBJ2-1	CASSLGTGALNEQFF	TGTGCCAGCAGCTTAGGGACAGGGGCTCTCAATGAGCAGTTCTTC
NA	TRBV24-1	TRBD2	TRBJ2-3	CATSDSRLAGGTDTQYF	TGTGCCACCAGTGATTCCCGACTAGCGGGGGGTACAGATACGCAGTATTTT
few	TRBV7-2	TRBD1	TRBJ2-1	CASSLQGARDEQFF	TGTGCCAGCAGCTTGCAGGGGGCAAGGGATGAGCAGTTCTTC
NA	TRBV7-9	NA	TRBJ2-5	CASSSGTPSSSGTQYF	TGTGCCAGCAGCAGCGGGACACCGAGTTCCTCCGGGACCCAGTACTTC
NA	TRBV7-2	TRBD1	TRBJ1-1	CASRKTGVGEAFF	TGTGCCAGCAGGAAGACAGGGGTTGGTGAAGCTTTCTTT
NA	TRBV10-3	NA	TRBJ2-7	CAISKGGGYEQYF	TGTGCCATCAGTAAGGGGGGAGGGTACGAGCAGTACTTC
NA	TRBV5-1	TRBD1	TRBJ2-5	CASSFSAGGQETQYF	TGCGCCAGCAGCTTTTCGGCAGGGGGACAAGAGACCCAGTACTTC
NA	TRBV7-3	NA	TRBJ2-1	CASSLGLSSYNEQFF	TGTGCCAGCAGCTTAGGTCTAAGCTCCTACAATGAGCAGTTCTTC
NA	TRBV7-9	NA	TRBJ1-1	CASTMNTEAFF	TGTGCCAGCACCATGAACACCGAAGCTTTCTTT
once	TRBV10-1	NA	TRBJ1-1	CASSDPGTPDTEAFF	TGCGCCAGCAGTGATCCCGGGACACCAGACACTGAAGCTTTCTTT
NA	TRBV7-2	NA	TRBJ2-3	CASSFQRVITDTQYF	TGTGCCAGCAGCTTCCAGCGCGTAATCACAGATACGCAGTATTTT
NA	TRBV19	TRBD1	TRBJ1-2	CASRGQGTYGYTF	TGTGCCAGTAGAGGACAGGGGACCTATGGCTACACCTTC
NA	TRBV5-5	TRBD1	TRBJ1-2	CASSLVRGDYGYTF	TGTGCCAGCAGCTTGGTCAGGGGGGACTATGGCTACACCTTC
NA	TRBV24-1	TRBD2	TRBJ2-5	CATSDLQTSGAQETQYF	TGTGCCACCAGTGATCTCCAGACTAGCGGGGCGCAAGAGACCCAGTACTTC
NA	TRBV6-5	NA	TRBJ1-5	CASSQDSGNQPQHF	TGTGCCAGCAGCCAAGACAGCGGCAATCAGCCCCAGCATTTT
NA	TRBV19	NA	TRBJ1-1	CASSAERGSGTEAFF	TGTGCCAGTAGTGCGGAGCGAGGGTCGGGCACTGAAGCTTTCTTT
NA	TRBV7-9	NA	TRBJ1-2	CASGRSGSYGYTF	TGTGCCAGCGGACGGTCCGGGAGCTATGGCTACACCTTC
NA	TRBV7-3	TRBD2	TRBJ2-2	CASSLIGGTNTGELFF	TGTGCCAGCAGCTTAATCGGGGGGACTAACACCGGGGAGCTGTTTTTT
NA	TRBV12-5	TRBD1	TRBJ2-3	CASGSGDRGYTDTQYF	TGTGCTAGTGGTTCGGGGGACAGGGGGTACACAGATACGCAGTATTTT
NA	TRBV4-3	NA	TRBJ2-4	CASSQEGRLNIQYF	TGCGCCAGCAGCCAAGAAGGCAGGCTAAACATTCAGTACTTC
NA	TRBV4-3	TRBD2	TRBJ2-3	CASSQGLRLADRSTDTQYF	TGCGCCAGCAGCCAAGGTTTGAGACTAGCGGATCGATCCACAGATACGCAGTATTTT
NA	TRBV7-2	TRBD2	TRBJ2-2	CASSSASGGAPNTGELFF	TGTGCCAGCAGCTCTGCTAGCGGGGGGGCCCCCAACACCGGGGAGCTGTTTTTT
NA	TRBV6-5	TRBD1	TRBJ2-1	CASKRQGNEQFF	TGTGCCAGCAAAAGACAGGGGAATGAGCAGTTCTTC
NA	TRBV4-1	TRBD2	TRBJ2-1	CASSQELSGGREQFF	TGCGCCAGCAGCCAAGAACTTAGCGGGGGTAGGGAGCAGTTCTTC
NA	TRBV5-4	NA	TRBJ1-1	CASSLVPDRVNTEAFF	TGTGCCAGCAGCTTGGTTCCGGACAGAGTGAACACTGAAGCTTTCTTT
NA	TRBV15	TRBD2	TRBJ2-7	CATSRDVAGGREQYF	TGTGCCACCAGCAGAGATGTAGCGGGGGGTCGGGAGCAGTACTTC
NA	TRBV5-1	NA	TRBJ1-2	CASSLGGPYNYGYTF	TGCGCCAGCAGCTTGGGCGGTCCCTATAACTATGGCTACACCTTC
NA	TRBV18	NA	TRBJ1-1	CASSPLTTEAFF	TGTGCCAGCTCACCGCTTACAACTGAAGCTTTCTTT
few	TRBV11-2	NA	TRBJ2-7	CASSLKLDKTYEQYF	TGTGCCAGCAGCTTAAAACTAGACAAAACCTACGAGCAGTACTTC
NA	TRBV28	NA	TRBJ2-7	CASSPGSIYEQYF	TGTGCCAGCAGTCCCGGGTCTATCTACGAGCAGTACTTC
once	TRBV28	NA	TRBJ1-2	CASSRGGRVYNYGYTF	TGTGCCAGCAGTCGAGGGGGGAGGGTATATAACTATGGCTACACCTTC
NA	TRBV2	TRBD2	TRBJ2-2	CASRETPGGATVTGELFF	TGTGCCAGCAGGGAAACCCCGGGGGGGGCGACGGTAACCGGGGAGCTGTTTTTT
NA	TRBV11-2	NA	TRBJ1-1	CASSLAQGTEAFF	TGTGCCAGCAGCTTAGCCCAGGGGACTGAAGCTTTCTTT
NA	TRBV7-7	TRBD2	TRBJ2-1	CASSLEPSGGYNEQFF	TGTGCTAGCAGCTTAGAGCCTAGCGGGGGCTACAATGAGCAGTTCTTC
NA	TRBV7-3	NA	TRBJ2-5	CASSPLGAPGETQYF	TGTGCCAGCAGCCCCCTGGGGGCGCCGGGGGAGACCCAGTACTTC
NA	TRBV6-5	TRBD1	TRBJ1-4	CASSLTGTGGEKLFF	TGTGCCAGCAGTTTAACCGGGACAGGGGGAGAAAAACTGTTTTTT
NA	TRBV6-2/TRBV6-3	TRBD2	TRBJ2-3	CASSYSSGGWDTQYF	TGTGCCAGCAGTTATTCTAGCGGGGGTTGGGATACGCAGTATTTT
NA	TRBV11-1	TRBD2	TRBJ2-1	CASSQLGLASYNEQFF	TGTGCCAGCAGCCAACTGGGACTAGCCTCCTACAATGAGCAGTTCTTC
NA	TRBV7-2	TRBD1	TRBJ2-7	CASSLYSPRTGFDEQYF	TGTGCCAGCAGCTTATATAGTCCGAGGACAGGTTTTGACGAGCAGTACTTC
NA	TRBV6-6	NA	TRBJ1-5	CASSSKSGSLEQPQHF	TGTGCCAGCAGTTCCAAAAGCGGGTCCTTGGAACAGCCCCAGCATTTT
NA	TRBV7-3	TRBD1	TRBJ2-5	CASSLGTGRTETQYF	TGTGCCAGCAGCTTAGGGACAGGGCGCACAGAGACCCAGTACTTC
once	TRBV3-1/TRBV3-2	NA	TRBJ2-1	CASSQRVHNEQFF	TGTGCCAGCAGCCAGAGGGTTCACAATGAGCAGTTCTTC
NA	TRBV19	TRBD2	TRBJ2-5	CASRGAGVGTQYF	TGTGCCAGTAGGGGAGCGGGGGTCGGGACCCAGTACTTC
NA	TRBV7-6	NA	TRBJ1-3	CASSLGRANGNTIYF	TGTGCCAGCAGCTTAGGCAGGGCAAATGGAAACACCATATATTTT